This passage covers 24 T cell receptor beta chains from one sample sequenced in a study of cytomegalovirus exposure and HLA in healthy donors. It was with 60 Vbeta and 13 Jbeta primers that the PCR ran. Only in-frame clones appear in the TCRdb table, and some are missing; sequencing was by immunoSEQ multiplex PCR. The profile shows about 140,000 clones, 70% to 80% of them singletons. Sequencing input: PBMCs. Receptor source: a woman aged 40 to 49 in good health and CMV-seropositive.

V gene TRBV18 combines with J gene TRBJ1-4, with 9 bases matching TRBD1. The CDR3 contains 15 residues. The germline V gene encodes CDR1 KGHSH and CDR2 LQKENI. V gave up 4 bases and J gave up 7 bases; unmatched junction bases: 7. CDR3 in amino acids: CASSRPGQGGEKLFF. CDR3 sequence (DNA): TGTGCCAGCTCACGGCCGGGACAGGGAGGTGAAAAACTGTTTTTT.

V gene TRBV11-3 combines with J gene TRBJ2-2, with 7 bases lining up with TRBD2. Germline V CDR1 and CDR2: SGHNT, YENEEA. The junction had 3 bases not matched to a gene; V was cut back by 1 base and J by 4 bases. CDR3 length: 15 amino acids. The CDR3 nucleotides read TGTGCCAGCAGCTTAGGAGGGGAGGGCACCGGGGAGCTGTTTTTT. This sequence encodes CASSLGGEGTGELFF.

This clone was observed a handful of times. The V and J genes are TRBV29-1 and TRBJ1-4; D possibly corresponds to TRBD1 (6 bases). The germline V gene encodes CDR1 SQVTM and CDR2 ANQGSEA. The CDR3 is 15 residues long. V gave up 1 base and J gave up 8 bases, with 17 bases separating them. In nucleotides, the CDR3 is TGCAGCGTTGAAGCCTGGACAGCGAGGGGCGAAAAACTGTTTTTT. It codes for CSVEAWTARGEKLFF. Full variable domain (remainder filled in from reference TRBV29-1 and TRBJ1-4): SAVISQKPSRDICQRGTSLTIQCQVDSQVTMMFWYRQQPGQSLTLIATANQGSEATYESGFVIDKFPISRPNLTFSTLTVSNMSPEDSSIYLCSVEAWTARGEKLFFGSGTQLSVL.

This chain connects TRBV5-1 to TRBJ1-3, with a tentative D call TRBD1 (6 bases). The CDR3 length is 15 residues. Trimming left V 3 bases short and J 1 base short, with 11 bases between. Looked up from germline, CDR1 is SGHRS and CDR2 is YFSETQ. The CDR3: CASSSAGASGNTIYF. DNA of the CDR3: TGCGCCAGCAGCTCTGCGGGGGCATCTGGAAACACCATATATTTT.

The chain recombines TRBV28 with TRBJ2-5; a possible D gene is TRBD2 (6 bases). The J call could be wrong; TRBJ2-7 is a better fit for the DNA end. The length of the CDR3 is 13 residues. The V gene's germline CDR1 is MDHEN and CDR2 SYDVKM. In nucleotides, the CDR3 is TGTGCCAGCTCTCTGGCGGGAAACTACGAGCAGTACTTC. Its translation is CASSLAGNYEQYF.

This chain links TRBV11-2 with TRBJ1-1; D remains ambiguous. V dropped 2 bases and J dropped 1 base, with 8 bases sitting between them. The CDR3 loop spans 14 amino acids. Germline V CDR1 and CDR2: SGHAT, FQNNGV. CDR3 sequence (DNA): TGTGCCAGCAGCTTACTGATGAGGAACACTGAAGCTTTCTTT. It is translated as CASSLLMRNTEAFF.

The chain combines TRBV28 with TRBJ1-3; D gene ambiguous. This CDR3 has 13 residues. Looked up from germline, CDR1 is MDHEN and CDR2 is SYDVKM. Trimming shortened V by 6 bases and J by 2 bases, and 8 bases separated the two germline ends. CDR3 bases: TGTGCCAGCAGATTTGCAGCTGGAAACACCATATATTTT. Its protein product is CASRFAAGNTIYF. Together with reference TRBV28 and TRBJ1-3, the CDR3 gives the full variable domain: DVKVTQSSRYLVKRTGEKVFLECVQDMDHENMFWYRQDPGLGLRLIYFSYDVKMKEKGDIPEGYSVSREKKERFSLILESASTNQTSMYLCASRFAAGNTIYFGEGSWLTVV.

This sequence joins TRBV13 and TRBJ2-7; TRBD2 matches at 7 bases. In germline, CDR1 is PRHDT, CDR2 FYEKMQ (reference sequence). This CDR3 has 16 residues. J gave up 0 bases and V 0 bases, and 5 bases lay outside the gene matches. DNA for the CDR3: TGTGCCAGCAGCTTAGGAGGCGGGAGTTACTCCTACGAGCAGTACTTC. This codes for CASSLGGGSYSYEQYF.

The V gene is TRBV5-1, the J gene TRBJ2-1; 7 nucleotides line up with TRBD2. Germline CDR1 reads SGHRS; CDR2 reads YFSETQ. The CDR3 runs to 13 residues. V was clipped by 4 bases and J by 9 bases; unmatched bases: 7. For the CDR3, the DNA is TGCGCCAGCAGCCCGGGGACTACGGGTGAGCAGTTCTTC. Translating it yields CASSPGTTGEQFF.

The chain links TRBV11-2 to TRBJ2-1, with TRBD1 matching 8 bases. With V trimmed by 1 base and J by 12 bases, 8 bases remained unmatched. This CDR3 has 14 residues. Germline loops: CDR1 SGHAT, CDR2 FQNNGV. The CDR3 spells CASSLGRGLSRQFF. CDR3 in DNA: TGTGCCAGCAGCTTAGGCAGGGGGCTATCCCGGCAGTTCTTC.

The chain has TRBV27 and TRBJ1-4; no reliable D call. CDR3 length: 14 amino acids. Germline V gives CDR1 MNHEY, CDR2 SMNVEV (reference sequence). V gave up 1 base and J gave up 10 bases, with 13 bases separating them. The CDR3 DNA sequence: TGTGCCAGCAGTTTATGGGCAGGCGCAGGAAAACTGTTTTTT. Translating it yields CASSLWAGAGKLFF.

This clone was seen more than once but under ten times. The V call is TRBV19, the J call TRBJ2-1; D might be TRBD2 (7 bases). CDR1 is LNHDA and CDR2 is SQIVND in the germline V gene (reference sequence). V shed 1 base and J shed 7 bases, with 14 bases lying between them. This CDR3 contains 15 residues. The CDR3 sequence is CASSIGGGEANEQFF. CDR3 in DNA: TGTGCCAGTAGTATAGGAGGGGGGGAAGCAAATGAGCAGTTCTTC.

The chain uses TRBV2 and TRBJ2-2; the D gene is possibly TRBD2 (6 bases). This CDR3 comprises 16 residues. Germline V gives CDR1 SNHLY, CDR2 FYNNEI. Trimming cost V 3 bases and J 7 bases, with 18 bases left between them. CDR3 protein: CASSEVGGSAGGELFF. The CDR3, as DNA: TGTGCCAGCAGTGAGGTGGGGGGATCGGCGGGCGGGGAGCTGTTTTTT.

This sequence joins TRBV28 and TRBJ1-5; D possibly corresponds to TRBD1 (5 bases). V shed 3 bases and J shed 3 bases, with 12 bases lying between them. From germline, CDR1 is MDHEN and CDR2 SYDVKM. This CDR3 spans 15 amino acids. The CDR3 nucleotides read TGTGCCAGCAGTTTGATGGGAGGGGTCAATCAGCCCCAGCATTTT. Amino acid sequence: CASSLMGGVNQPQHF.

As for this clone: The germline gene is not matched at one end of the junction; a read error may be the cause. CDR3 DNA sequence: TGTGCCAGCAGTCTGGGGACAATCCCTGAGGCTTTCTTT. Translated, it gives CASSLGTIPEAFF. V usage is TRBV28 and J usage is TRBJ1-1; the D gene is possibly TRBD1 (6 bases). The CDR3 covers 13 residues. The germline CDR1 and CDR2 sequences are MDHEN and SYDVKM. Full variable domain (remainder filled in from reference TRBV28 and TRBJ1-1): DVKVTQSSRYLVKRTGEKVFLECVQDMDHENMFWYRQDPGLGLRLIYFSYDVKMKEKGDIPEGYSVSREKKERFSLILESASTNQTSMYLCASSLGTIPEAFFGQGTRLTVV.

This chain links TRBV9 with TRBJ2-3; TRBD2 matches 8 bases. The CDR3 covers 16 residues. Germline values: CDR1 SGDLS, CDR2 YYNGEE. V shed 0 bases and J 5 bases; nucleotides not matched to a gene: 8. This CDR3 reads CASSVGQAGVIDTQYF. The CDR3 bases are TGTGCCAGCAGCGTAGGGCAAGCGGGAGTCATAGATACGCAGTATTTT.

The chain links TRBV6-1 to TRBJ2-7; 10 nucleotides align to TRBD1. Germline V lookup: CDR1 MNHNS, CDR2 SASEGT. The CDR3 runs to 14 residues. Trimming took 7 bases from V and 4 from J; bases not matched to a gene: 7. DNA for the CDR3: TGTGCCAGCATTTGGGGACAGGGGATATACGAGCAGTACTTC. It is translated as CASIWGQGIYEQYF.

The gene calls are TRBV28 and TRBJ1-1, with a tentative D call TRBD1 (6 bases). Per germline, CDR1 MDHEN and CDR2 SYDVKM. There are 12 residues in the CDR3. The V and J ends lost 4 bases and 8 bases respectively, with 11 bases between them. CDR3 nucleotides: TGTGCCAGCAGTTCCCAGACAGGAGAAGCTTTCTTT. Its translation: CASSSQTGEAFF.

The gene calls are TRBV11-2 and TRBJ2-7; 9 bases map to TRBD2. Germline V gene lookup returns CDR1 SGHAT and CDR2 FQNNGV. This CDR3 is 16 amino acids long. V was pared by 1 base and J by 4 bases, with 8 bases of the junction left unmatched. The CDR3 DNA follows: TGTGCCAGCAGCTTAGTGGCTAGCGGGATGGGATACGAGCAGTACTTC. Its protein is CASSLVASGMGYEQYF. The whole variable domain, filled in from reference TRBV11-2 and TRBJ2-7, reads EAGVAQSPRYKIIEKRQSVAFWCNPISGHATLYWYQQILGQGPKLLIQFQNNGVVDDSQLPKDRFSAERLKGVDSTLKIQPAKLEDSAVYLCASSLVASGMGYEQYFGPGTRLTVT.

The V gene is TRBV2, the J gene TRBJ2-5, with D perhaps matching TRBD1 (5 bases). This CDR3 has 13 residues. With 4 bases removed from V and 5 bases from J, the gap between germline ends came to 11 bases. Germline CDR1 and CDR2: SNHLY and FYNNEI. The CDR3 protein is CASSVGARETQYF. CDR3 DNA: TGTGCCAGCAGTGTAGGGGCGCGGGAGACCCAGTACTTC.

The gene calls are TRBV29-1 and TRBJ1-1, with D tentatively TRBD1 (5 bases). CDR1 is SQVTM, CDR2 ANQGSEA, per germline. The CDR3 length is 14 residues. V dropped 7 bases and J dropped 0 bases, with 15 bases sitting between them. The CDR3, as DNA: TGCAGCGCTCGAAGGGGCCAGTTGAACACTGAAGCTTTCTTT. The encoded protein is CSARRGQLNTEAFF.

This clone was picked up one time. The chain has TRBV6-5 and TRBJ2-7; D unresolved. The CDR3 contains 15 residues. Trimming shortened V by 2 bases and J by 3 bases, and 14 bases separated the two germline ends. CDR1 and CDR2 (germline): MNHEY, SVGAGI. The CDR3: CASSYAAGPSYEQYF. The CDR3 DNA sequence: TGTGCCAGCAGTTACGCAGCTGGGCCCAGCTACGAGCAGTACTTC.

The chain is built from TRBV19 and TRBJ1-1; no firm D call. This CDR3 has 12 amino acids. V lost 5 bases and J lost 2, with 6 bases in between. Germline values: CDR1 LNHDA, CDR2 SQIVND (reference sequence). CDR3 protein: CASSRTNTEAFF. CDR3 nucleotide sequence: TGTGCCAGTAGTCGGACTAACACTGAAGCTTTCTTT.

This chain connects TRBV7-8 to TRBJ1-3; unclear D gene. Germline V CDR1 and CDR2: SGHVS, FQNEAQ. CDR3 length: 16 amino acids. The V end was cut by 5 bases, the J end by 0 bases, with 14 bases between. The chain's CDR3 is CASSRNQRNSGNTIYF. As DNA, the CDR3 is TGTGCCAGCAGCAGAAATCAGCGTAACTCTGGAAACACCATATATTTT.